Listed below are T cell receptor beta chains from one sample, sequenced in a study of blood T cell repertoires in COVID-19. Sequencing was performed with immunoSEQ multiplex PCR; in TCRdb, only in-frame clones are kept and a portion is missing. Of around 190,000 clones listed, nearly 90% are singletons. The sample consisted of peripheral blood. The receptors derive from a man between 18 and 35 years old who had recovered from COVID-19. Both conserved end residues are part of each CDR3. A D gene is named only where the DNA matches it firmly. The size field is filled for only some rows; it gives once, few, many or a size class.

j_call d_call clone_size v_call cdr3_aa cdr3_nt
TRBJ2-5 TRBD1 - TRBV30 CAWSDRGIGTQYF TGTGCCTGGAGTGACAGGGGGATTGGAACCCAGTACTTC
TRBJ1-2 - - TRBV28 CASSPPGHTTGYTF TGTGCCAGCAGCCCCCCTGGACATACCACGGGCTACACCTTC
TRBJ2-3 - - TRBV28 CASSLWAAEGTDTQYF TGTGCCAGCAGTTTATGGGCAGCCGAGGGCACAGATACGCAGTATTTT
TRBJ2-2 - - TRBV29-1 CSAEGDTGELFF TGCAGCGCGGAGGGGGACACCGGGGAGCTGTTTTTT
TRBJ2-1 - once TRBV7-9 CASSFNWNEQFF TGTGCCAGCAGCTTTAACTGGAATGAGCAGTTCTTC
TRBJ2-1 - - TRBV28 CASSFGLSSYNEQFF TGTGCCAGCAGTTTTGGACTCTCCAGTTACAATGAGCAGTTCTTC
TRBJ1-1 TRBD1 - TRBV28 CASSLFQTGANTEAFF TGTGCCAGCAGTCTATTTCAGACAGGGGCGAACACTGAAGCTTTCTTT
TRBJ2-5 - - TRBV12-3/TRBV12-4 CASSLTGSPTQYF TGTGCCAGCAGTTTAACCGGGAGCCCCACCCAGTACTTC
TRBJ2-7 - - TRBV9 CASSGGDSRSYEQYF TGTGCCAGCAGCGGGGGGGACAGCCGCTCCTACGAGCAGTACTTC
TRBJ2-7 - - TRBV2 CASTRAYEQYF TGTGCCAGCACCAGGGCCTACGAGCAGTACTTC
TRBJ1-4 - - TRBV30 CAWRRVIGEKLFF TGTGCCTGGCGTCGGGTAATTGGGGAAAAACTGTTTTTT
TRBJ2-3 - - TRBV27 CASSFSGTRTDTQYF TGTGCCAGCAGTTTTTCAGGGACTCGCACAGATACGCAGTATTTT
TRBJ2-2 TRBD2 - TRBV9 CASSDGTSGNTGELFF TGTGCCAGCAGCGACGGGACTAGCGGAAACACCGGGGAGCTGTTTTTT
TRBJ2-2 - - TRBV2 CASRAGETGELFF TGTGCCAGCCGGGCAGGGGAGACCGGGGAGCTGTTTTTT
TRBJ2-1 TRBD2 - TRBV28 CASSQHRLAGYNEQFF TGTGCCAGCAGCCAACATAGACTAGCGGGATACAATGAGCAGTTCTTC
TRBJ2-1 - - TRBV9 CASSPGGLPYNEQFF TGTGCCAGCTCCCCCGGCGGACTCCCCTACAATGAGCAGTTCTTC
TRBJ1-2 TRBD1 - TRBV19 CATRRGGQVLGGYTF TGTGCCACCCGTCGCGGGGGACAGGTGTTAGGAGGCTACACCTTC
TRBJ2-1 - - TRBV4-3 CASSQSSGRRTYNEQFF TGCGCCAGCAGCCAATCCTCCGGGAGAAGAACCTACAATGAGCAGTTCTTC